A single sample gave rise to the 32 T cell receptor beta chains below, sequenced in a study of glioma-infiltrating T cells. TCR alpha and beta CDR3 regions were amplified from RNA using iRepertoire nested multiplex PCR. TCRdb re-derived calls from the multiplex PCR reads in MiXCR, one entry per CDR3 protein. This sample has a few hundred thousand distinct CDR3 sequences, with more than 35% found just once. The sample comprised glioma tissue, nonneoplastic brain tissue, or PBMCs (not recorded which). The receptor set was obtained from a human donor with low-grade glioma or glioblastoma, undergoing nonglioma brain surgery, or in good health (not recorded which).

This chain joins TRBV28 and TRBJ2-5; D is possibly TRBD2 (5 bases). The CDR3 loop spans 17 amino acids. CDR1 and CDR2 (germline): MDHEN, SYDVKM. V was pared by 3 bases and J by 3 bases, with 20 bases between. This CDR3 reads CASSFSWRLPAEETQYF. The DNA of the CDR3 is TGTGCCAGCAGTTTTTCCTGGCGGCTCCCAGCGGAAGAGACCCAGTACTTC.

The rearrangement uses TRBV19 and TRBJ2-5, with D unclear. CDR3 length: 14 residues. Trimming shortened V by 6 bases and J by 5 bases, and 16 bases separated the two germline ends. Germline CDR1 is LNHDA and CDR2 is SQIVND (reference sequence). CDR3 loop: CASSLFLGTETQYF. CDR3 coding DNA: TGTGCCAGTAGCCTCTTCCTGGGAACCGAGACCCAGTACTTC.

The chain has TRBV20-1 and TRBJ1-2; weak D call: TRBD1 (5 bases). The V gene's germline CDR1 is DFQATT and CDR2 SNEGSKA (reference sequence). V gave up 0 bases and J gave up 8 bases, with 13 bases separating them. The CDR3 length is 13 residues. Written as DNA, the CDR3 is TGCAGTGCTAGAGATTTTACAGGCTTGGGCTACACCTTC. Translating it yields CSARDFTGLGYTF.

J is TRBJ2-7 and V is TRBV20-1; 9 bases line up with TRBD1. J was trimmed by 0 bases and V by 6 bases; bases with no gene match: 9. The CDR3 has 15 residues. CDR1 is DFQATT and CDR2 is SNEGSKA in the germline V gene (reference sequence). The CDR3 DNA is TGCAGTGCCCTCGGACAGGGGCCCGGCTCCTACGAGCAGTACTTC. Encoded protein: CSALGQGPGSYEQYF.

Comment on this clonotype: One end of the junction fails to match germline, which may point to a read error. In DNA, the CDR3 is TGCGCCAGTAGCCACTTGGTAGTCGGCAGCTACGAGCAGTACTTC. As protein: CASSHLVVGSYEQYF. The chain carries TRBV4-1 and TRBJ2-7; D is uncertain. Germline V CDR1 and CDR2: MGHRA, YSYEKL. The CDR3 is 15 residues long.

The chain uses TRBV20-1 and TRBJ2-3; D unresolved. CDR3 length: 14 amino acids. V shed 0 bases and J shed 6 bases, with 13 bases lying between them. Germline V gene sequence: CDR1 DFQATT, CDR2 SNEGSKA (reference sequence). The CDR3 coding sequence is TGCAGTGCTAGAGATGGAGAGTTAGGGGATACGCAGTATTTT. This translates into CSARDGELGDTQYF.

The chain has TRBV7-9 and TRBJ1-6, with D perhaps TRBD1 (5 bases). The V gene lost 1 base and the J gene lost 7 bases, with 8 bases spanning the gap. This CDR3 contains 14 residues. The germline gives CDR1 SEHNR, CDR2 FQNEAQ (reference sequence). The CDR3 bases are TGTGCCAGCAGCTTAGTACAGGAGAATTCACCCCTCCACTTT. Its protein is CASSLVQENSPLHF.

The chain links TRBV5-1 to TRBJ1-2; D is uncertain. V dropped 0 bases and J dropped 8 bases, with 11 bases sitting between them. CDR1 and CDR2 (germline): SGHRS, YFSETQ. The CDR3 spans 13 residues. CDR3 nucleotides: TGCGCCAGCAGCTTGGATGTCGTTGAGGGCTACACCTTC. Translated, it gives CASSLDVVEGYTF. The entire variable domain, with the rest obtained from reference TRBV5-1 and TRBJ1-2, is as follows: KAGVTQTPRYLIKTRGQQVTLSCSPISGHRSVSWYQQTPGQGLQFLFEYFSETQRNKGNFPGRFSGRQFSNSRSEMNVSTLELGDSALYLCASSLDVVEGYTFGSGTRLTVV.

This clonotype has just one count. V is TRBV7-2 and J is TRBJ2-6; D remains ambiguous. Trimming shortened V by 3 bases and J by 0 bases, and 6 bases separated the two germline ends. The CDR3 loop spans 15 amino acids. CDR1 SGHTA and CDR2 FQGNSA come from the germline V gene. CDR3 sequence (DNA): TGTGCCAGCAGCTTCCTCTCCTCTGGGGCCAACGTCCTGACTTTC. This gives the protein CASSFLSSGANVLTF.

V usage is TRBV29-1 and J usage is TRBJ2-1; a possible D gene is TRBD1 (5 bases). The ends were cut back, 3 bases at V and 0 bases at J, with 9 bases in the middle. Germline V gene data show CDR1 as SQVTM and CDR2 as ANQGSEA. The CDR3 runs 14 residues. The CDR3 nucleotides are TGCAGCGTTGATCAGGGATTCTCCTACAATGAGCAGTTCTTC. Its protein product is CSVDQGFSYNEQFF.

This chain links TRBV7-2 with TRBJ2-1, with D perhaps given as TRBD1 or TRBD2 (5 bases each). This CDR3 comprises 16 residues. Germline CDR1 reads SGHTA; CDR2 reads FQGNSA. Trimming removed 0 bases at V and 1 base at J, with 10 bases between. The CDR3 region is CASSLAGTYSYNEQFF. The CDR3 DNA reads TGTGCCAGCAGCTTAGCTGGGACGTATTCCTACAATGAGCAGTTCTTC.

This clonotype was detected many times. The rearrangement links TRBV27 to TRBJ2-4; 9 nucleotides align to TRBD1. Germline V gives CDR1 MNHEY, CDR2 SMNVEV (reference sequence). The CDR3 extends over 13 amino acids. V shed 0 bases and J 9 bases; nucleotides not matched to a gene: 0. This CDR3 is CASSLSGQGIQYF. In nucleotides, the CDR3 is TGTGCCAGCAGTTTATCGGGACAGGGCATTCAGTACTTC.

Notes on this clonotype: This may be a read error, as it is one base from a much larger clone. J is TRBJ2-1 and V is TRBV27, with 10 bases aligning to TRBD2. Germline V gives CDR1 MNHEY, CDR2 SMNVEV (reference sequence). The CDR3 is made up of 17 amino acids. V was clipped by 4 bases and J by 8 bases; unmatched bases: 14. CDR3 sequence: CASSSWGPSGSGHEQFF. For the CDR3, the DNA is TGTGCCAGCAGTTCATGGGGTCCTAGCGGGAGCGGGCATGAGCAGTTCTTC.

Regarding this clonotype: One base away lies a much larger clone, so this may be a sequencing read error. The V call is TRBV27, the J call TRBJ2-1, with 8 bases identical to TRBD2. The germline V gene encodes CDR1 MNHEY and CDR2 SMNVEV (reference sequence). The CDR3 is 15 residues long. The V segment lost 6 bases and the J segment 11 bases; nucleotides outside the gene matches: 15. CDR3 sequence reads: CASSWGTRPSNKQFF. The CDR3 region has the DNA TGTGCCAGCAGCTGGGGGACTAGGCCGAGTAATAAGCAGTTCTTC.

Ten or more counts support this clonotype. This chain connects TRBV6-2 or TRBV6-3 to TRBJ2-3; the D gene is possibly TRBD2 (6 bases). CDR3 size: 15 residues. Germline CDR1 reads MNHEY; CDR2 reads SVGEGT. Between the trimmed V and J ends, which lost 2 bases and 4 bases, there was a span of 13 bases. Written as DNA, the CDR3 is TGTGCCAGCAGTTACGGGGAGCGGGTGGCAGATACGCAGTATTTT. It specifies CASSYGERVADTQYF.

The J gene is TRBJ2-2, the V gene TRBV28, with D possibly matching TRBD1 (5 bases). CDR3 length: 18 residues. Germline assignment: CDR1 MDHEN and CDR2 SYDVKM. The V and J ends lost 3 bases and 0 bases respectively, with 17 bases between them. The CDR3 loop reads CASSFVQGRFANTGELFF. As DNA, the CDR3 is TGTGCCAGCAGTTTTGTCCAGGGAAGGTTTGCGAACACCGGGGAGCTGTTTTTT.

The chain joins TRBV20-1 to TRBJ2-3, with D possibly matching TRBD2 (6 bases). Between the trimmed V and J ends, which lost 5 bases and 5 bases, there was a span of 23 bases. The CDR3 covers 16 residues. Per germline, CDR1 DFQATT and CDR2 SNEGSKA (reference sequence). In DNA, the CDR3 is TGCAGTGCTTCTCTCCCGGGACTCGCACCCGGAGATACGCAGTATTTT. Translated: CSASLPGLAPGDTQYF.

With regard to this clonotype: Possible read error: a much larger clone is one base away. A read error is likely, as this CDR3 ends without the conserved phenylalanine or tryptophan. The rearrangement uses TRBV20-1 and TRBJ2-5; a possible D gene is TRBD2 (7 bases). The CDR3 totals 13 residues. Trimming removed 3 bases from V and 1 base from J, with 9 bases in between. CDR1 is DFQATT and CDR2 is SNEGSKA in the germline V gene (reference sequence). The CDR3 bases are TGCAGTGCTAGGGGGGGGGCCCAAGAGACCCAGTACCTC. The encoded protein is CSARGGAQETQYL.

The rearrangement joins TRBV18 to TRBJ1-2; the match to TRBD1 covers 8 bases. Looked up from germline, CDR1 is KGHSH and CDR2 is LQKENI. Trimming cost V 5 bases and J 4 bases; bases outside gene matches: 21. The length of the CDR3 is 19 residues. Written as DNA, the CDR3 is TGTGCCAGCTCATATATCTACGGGACAGGTCGTTCGGTTCCCTATGGCTACACCTTC. Translation: CASSYIYGTGRSVPYGYTF.

This clonotype was counted ten times or more. The chain recombines TRBV6-1 with TRBJ2-2; 12 bases match TRBD1. V gave up 6 bases and J gave up 6 bases; unmatched junction bases: 8. Germline V CDR1 and CDR2: MNHNS, SASEGT. The CDR3 runs 16 residues. For the CDR3, the DNA is TGTGCCAGCAGCCCAAGGGGACAGGGGGCGTCCGGGGAGCTGTTTTTT. It specifies CASSPRGQGASGELFF.

This clonotype was counted only a few times. The chain combines TRBV4-1 with TRBJ1-2; D unclear. The V and J ends lost 3 bases and 4 bases respectively, with 15 bases between them. Per the germline V gene, CDR1 is MGHRA and CDR2 is YSYEKL. This CDR3 has 15 amino acids. The CDR3 region has the DNA TGCGCCAGCAGCCATTCCCGTGCGTCCGGCTATGGCTACACCTTC. It is translated as CASSHSRASGYGYTF.

The gene calls are TRBV15 and TRBJ2-3, with a possible D match to TRBD2 (6 bases). Looked up from germline, CDR1 is LNHNV and CDR2 is YYDKDF (reference sequence). CDR3 size: 16 residues. Deletions cut 0 bases from V and 4 bases from J, with 14 bases between. The CDR3 protein is CATSRDSGRAPDTQYF. The CDR3 region has the DNA TGTGCCACCAGCAGAGATAGCGGCAGGGCCCCAGATACGCAGTATTTT.

The CDR3 region has the DNA TGTGCCAGCAGATTCCCTAGCGGGAGTGTCACCGGGGAGCTGTTTTTT. Translation: CASRFPSGSVTGELFF. The V call is TRBV6-1, the J call TRBJ2-2, with TRBD2 matching 10 bases. The length of the CDR3 is 16 residues. Germline values: CDR1 MNHNS, CDR2 SASEGT. V gave up 6 bases and J gave up 4 bases; unmatched junction bases: 8.

This clonotype was detected ten times or more. The rearrangement links TRBV27 to TRBJ2-1; 8 nucleotides agree with TRBD2. Per the germline V gene, CDR1 is MNHEY and CDR2 is SMNVEV (reference sequence). CDR3 length equals 12 residues. The junction had 9 bases not matched to a gene; V was cut back by 11 bases and J by 9 bases. The CDR3 region is CAAGGGGGEQFF. The CDR3 bases are TGTGCCGCCGGGGGGGGGGGAGGTGAGCAGTTCTTC.

J is TRBJ2-1 and V is TRBV11-2; D uncertain. The V end was cut by 3 bases, the J end by 4 bases, with 13 bases between. The germline V gene has CDR1 SGHAT and CDR2 FQNNGV. The CDR3 totals 15 residues. The CDR3 protein is CASSFMATSYNEQFF. CDR3 sequence (DNA): TGTGCCAGCAGCTTTATGGCCACCTCTTACAATGAGCAGTTCTTC.

This clonotype was found a few times. This chain uses TRBV4-3 with TRBJ2-5, with 7 bases fitting TRBD1. The CDR3 is 14 residues long. J lost 2 bases, V lost 3 bases, and 3 bases had no gene match. Germline values: CDR1 LGHNA, CDR2 YSLEER. This CDR3 is CASSHWGQQETQYF. The CDR3 DNA reads as TGCGCCAGCAGCCACTGGGGACAGCAAGAGACCCAGTACTTC.

V usage is TRBV29-1 and J usage is TRBJ2-3; unclear D gene. The CDR3 sequence is 11 residues long. The V gene's germline CDR1 is SQVTM and CDR2 ANQGSEA. V lost 4 bases and J 1 base, leaving 3 bases between the germline ends. The CDR3 spells CSVGRTDTQYF. The CDR3 bases are TGCAGCGTTGGTCGCACAGATACGCAGTATTTT.

Worth noting for this clonotype: A much larger clone differs by one base, so this may be a read error. The chain combines TRBV6-2 or TRBV6-3 with TRBJ2-5; D remains ambiguous. The ends were cut back, 6 bases at V and 1 base at J, with 9 bases in the middle. This CDR3 has 13 residues. From germline, CDR1 is MNHEY and CDR2 SVGEGT. The CDR3, as DNA: TGTGCCAGCAGCTTTATGAGCCAAGAGACCCAGTACTTC. Translation gives CASSFMSQETQYF.

The gene calls are TRBV7-9 and TRBJ2-2; D is ambiguous. The germline V gene has CDR1 SEHNR and CDR2 FQNEAQ (reference sequence). The CDR3 contains 12 residues. Trimming took off 10 bases at V and 3 bases at J, with 9 bases between the two ends. This CDR3 reads CAIDAYTGELFF. The CDR3 DNA sequence: TGTGCCATCGACGCTTACACCGGGGAGCTGTTTTTT.

In DNA, the CDR3 is TGCAGCGTTGAACTAGCGGGGGACCAGACCTACGAGCAGTACTTC. This codes for CSVELAGDQTYEQYF. V is TRBV20-1 and J is TRBJ2-7; 11 bases match TRBD2. Germline V CDR1 and CDR2: DFQATT, SNEGSKA (reference sequence). The CDR3 is made up of 15 amino acids.

The gene calls are TRBV20-1 and TRBJ2-1; 9 nucleotides match TRBD2. V lost 6 bases and J lost 0; bases outside the gene matches: 9. The CDR3 has 16 residues. Germline V lookup: CDR1 DFQATT, CDR2 SNEGSKA (reference sequence). CDR3 bases: TGCAGTGCCAGGGGCGGGAGGGAAAGCTCCTACAATGAGCAGTTCTTC. Its translation: CSARGGRESSYNEQFF.

This clonotype has just a few counts. The rearrangement links TRBV20-1 to TRBJ2-1; 8 bases align to TRBD2. This CDR3 is 15 amino acids long. Germline V CDR1 and CDR2: DFQATT, SNEGSKA (reference sequence). V gave up 6 bases and J gave up 4 bases; unmatched junction bases: 11. The CDR3 sequence is CSASAAGEIYNEQFF. In DNA, the CDR3 is TGCAGTGCCAGCGCAGCGGGGGAGATATACAATGAGCAGTTCTTC.